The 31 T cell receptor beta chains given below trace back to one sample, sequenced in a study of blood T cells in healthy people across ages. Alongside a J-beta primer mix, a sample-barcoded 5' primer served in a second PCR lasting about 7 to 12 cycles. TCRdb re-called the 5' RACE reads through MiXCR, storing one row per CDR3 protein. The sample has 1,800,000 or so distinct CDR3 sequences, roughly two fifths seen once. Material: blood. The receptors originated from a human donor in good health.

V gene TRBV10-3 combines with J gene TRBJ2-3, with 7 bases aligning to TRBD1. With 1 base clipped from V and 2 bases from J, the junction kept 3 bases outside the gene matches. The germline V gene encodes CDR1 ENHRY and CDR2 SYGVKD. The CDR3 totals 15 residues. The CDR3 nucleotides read TGTGCCATCAGTGAGTGGACAGGCCCCACAGATACGCAGTATTTT. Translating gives CAISEWTGPTDTQYF.

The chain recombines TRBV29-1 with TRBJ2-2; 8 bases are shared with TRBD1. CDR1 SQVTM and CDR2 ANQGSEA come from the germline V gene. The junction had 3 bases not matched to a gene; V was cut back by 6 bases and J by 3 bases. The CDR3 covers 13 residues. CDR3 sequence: CSVDRADTGELFF. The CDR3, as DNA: TGCAGCGTGGACAGGGCTGACACCGGGGAGCTGTTTTTT.

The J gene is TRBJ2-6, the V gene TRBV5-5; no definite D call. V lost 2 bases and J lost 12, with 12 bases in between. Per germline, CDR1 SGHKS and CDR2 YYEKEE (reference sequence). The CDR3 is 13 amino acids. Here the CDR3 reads CASSLQSPSVLTF. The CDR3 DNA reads TGTGCCAGCAGCTTACAGTCACCCAGCGTCCTGACTTTC.

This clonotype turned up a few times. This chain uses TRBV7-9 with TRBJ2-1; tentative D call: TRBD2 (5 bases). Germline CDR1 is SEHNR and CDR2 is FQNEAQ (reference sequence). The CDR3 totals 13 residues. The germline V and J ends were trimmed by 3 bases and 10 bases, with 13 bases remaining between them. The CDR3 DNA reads TGTGCCAGCAGCTTTAGTATTTCGGGGGAGCAGTTCTTC. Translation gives CASSFSISGEQFF.

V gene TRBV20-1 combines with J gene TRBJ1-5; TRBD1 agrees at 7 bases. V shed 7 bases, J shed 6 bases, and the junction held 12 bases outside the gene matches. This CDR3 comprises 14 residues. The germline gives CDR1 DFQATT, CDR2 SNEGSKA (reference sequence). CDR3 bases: TGCAGTGTTATACAGGGGTTGACGAGTCAGCCCCAGCATTTT. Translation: CSVIQGLTSQPQHF.

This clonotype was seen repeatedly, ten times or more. CDR3 protein: CATSALDTEVETQYF. In DNA form, the CDR3 reads TGTGCCACCAGTGCCCTAGACACGGAGGTAGAGACCCAGTACTTC. The gene calls are TRBV24-1 and TRBJ2-5, with D perhaps matching TRBD2 (5 bases). The CDR3 totals 15 residues. CDR1 KGHDR and CDR2 SFDVKD come from the germline V gene. The V and J ends lost 5 bases and 4 bases respectively, with 16 bases between them.

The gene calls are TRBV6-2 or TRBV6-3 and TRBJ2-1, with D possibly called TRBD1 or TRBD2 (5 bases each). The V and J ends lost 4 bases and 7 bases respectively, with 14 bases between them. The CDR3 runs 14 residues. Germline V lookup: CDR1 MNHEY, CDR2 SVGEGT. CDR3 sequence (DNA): TGTGCCAGCAGTTGGGACCCTTCAAGAAATGAGCAGTTCTTC. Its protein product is CASSWDPSRNEQFF.

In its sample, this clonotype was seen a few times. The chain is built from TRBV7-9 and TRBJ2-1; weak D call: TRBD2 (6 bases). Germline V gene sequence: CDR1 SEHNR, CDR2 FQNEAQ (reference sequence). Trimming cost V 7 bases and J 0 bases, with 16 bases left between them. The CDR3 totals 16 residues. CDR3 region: CASTRLGSDSYNEQFF. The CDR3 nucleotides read TGTGCCAGCACCAGACTAGGGAGTGACTCCTACAATGAGCAGTTCTTC. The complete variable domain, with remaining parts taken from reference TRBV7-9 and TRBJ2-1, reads DTGVSQNPRHKITKRGQNVTFRCDPISEHNRLYWYRQTLGQGPEFLTYFQNEAQLEKSRLLSDRFSAERPKGSFSTLEIQRTEQGDSAMYLCASTRLGSDSYNEQFFGPGTRLTVL.

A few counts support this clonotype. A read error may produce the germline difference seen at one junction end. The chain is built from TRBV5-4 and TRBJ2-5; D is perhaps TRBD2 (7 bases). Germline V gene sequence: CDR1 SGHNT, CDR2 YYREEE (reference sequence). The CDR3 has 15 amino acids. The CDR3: CASSLEGGGQDTQYF. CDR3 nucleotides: TGTGCCAGCAGCTTGGAAGGGGGGGGCCAAGATACCCAGTACTTC.

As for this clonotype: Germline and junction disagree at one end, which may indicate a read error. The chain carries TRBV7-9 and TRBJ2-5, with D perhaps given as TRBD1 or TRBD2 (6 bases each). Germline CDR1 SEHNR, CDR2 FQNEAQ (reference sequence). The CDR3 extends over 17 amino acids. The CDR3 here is CANSRGHSGVHQETQYF. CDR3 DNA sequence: TGTGCCAACAGCCGGGGACACTCGGGGGTCCACCAAGAGACCCAGTACTTC. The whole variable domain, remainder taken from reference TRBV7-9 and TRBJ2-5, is DTGVSQNPRHKITKRGQNVTFRCDPISEHNRLYWYRQTLGQGPEFLTYFQNEAQLEKSRLLSDRFSAERPKGSFSTLEIQRTEQGDSAMYLCANSRGHSGVHQETQYFGPGTRLLVL.

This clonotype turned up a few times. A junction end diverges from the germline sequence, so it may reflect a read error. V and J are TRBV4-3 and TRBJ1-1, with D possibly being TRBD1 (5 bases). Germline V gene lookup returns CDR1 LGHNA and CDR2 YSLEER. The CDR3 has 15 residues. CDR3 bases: TGTGCCAGCAGCCAAGATTGGGGGTTGAACACTGAAGCTTTCTTT. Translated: CASSQDWGLNTEAFF.

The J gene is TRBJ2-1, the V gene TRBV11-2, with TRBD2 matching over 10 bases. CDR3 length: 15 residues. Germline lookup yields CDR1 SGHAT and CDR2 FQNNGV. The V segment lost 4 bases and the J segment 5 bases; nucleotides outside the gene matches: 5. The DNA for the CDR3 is TGTGCCAGCAGCTCGACTAGCGGGTCCCACAATGAGCAGTTCTTC. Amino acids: CASSSTSGSHNEQFF.

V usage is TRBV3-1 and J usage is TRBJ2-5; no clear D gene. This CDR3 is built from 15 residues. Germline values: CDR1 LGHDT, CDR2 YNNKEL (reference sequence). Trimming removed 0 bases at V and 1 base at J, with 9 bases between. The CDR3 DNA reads TGTGCCAGCAGCCAAGAATGGGCCGGCCAAGAGACCCAGTACTTC. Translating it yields CASSQEWAGQETQYF.

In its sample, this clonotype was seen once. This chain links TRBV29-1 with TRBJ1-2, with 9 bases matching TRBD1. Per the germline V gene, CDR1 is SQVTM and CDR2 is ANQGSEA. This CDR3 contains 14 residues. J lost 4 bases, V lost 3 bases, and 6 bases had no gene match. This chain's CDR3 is CSVETGQGIYGYTF. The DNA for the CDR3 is TGCAGCGTTGAGACGGGACAGGGCATCTATGGCTACACCTTC.

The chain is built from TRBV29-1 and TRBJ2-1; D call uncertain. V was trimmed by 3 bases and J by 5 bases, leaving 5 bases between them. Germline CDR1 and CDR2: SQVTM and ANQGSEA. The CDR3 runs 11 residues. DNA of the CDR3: TGCAGCGTTGAGCAGGACAATGAGCAGTTCTTC. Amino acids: CSVEQDNEQFF.

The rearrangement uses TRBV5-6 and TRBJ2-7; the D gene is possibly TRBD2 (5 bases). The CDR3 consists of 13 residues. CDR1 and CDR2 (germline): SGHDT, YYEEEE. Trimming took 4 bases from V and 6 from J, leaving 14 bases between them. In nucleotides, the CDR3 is TGTGCCAGCAGCATAGAGGGCCGGGGCGAGCAGTACTTC. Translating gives CASSIEGRGEQYF.

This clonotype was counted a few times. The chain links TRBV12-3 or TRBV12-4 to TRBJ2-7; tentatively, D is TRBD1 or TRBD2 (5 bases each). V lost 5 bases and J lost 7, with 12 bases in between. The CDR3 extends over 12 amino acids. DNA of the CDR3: TGTGCCAGCAGTCCCCCCGAGGGGGAGCAGTACTTC. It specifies CASSPPEGEQYF.

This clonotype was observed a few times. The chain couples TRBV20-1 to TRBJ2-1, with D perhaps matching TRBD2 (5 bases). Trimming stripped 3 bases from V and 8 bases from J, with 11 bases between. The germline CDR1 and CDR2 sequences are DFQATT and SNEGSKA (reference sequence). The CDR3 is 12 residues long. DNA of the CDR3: TGCAGTGCTAGTCCTAGCTTCGATGAGCAGTTCTTC. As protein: CSASPSFDEQFF.

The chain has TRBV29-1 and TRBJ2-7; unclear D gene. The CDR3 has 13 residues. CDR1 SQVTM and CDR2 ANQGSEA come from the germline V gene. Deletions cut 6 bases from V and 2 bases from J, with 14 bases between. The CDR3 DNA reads TGCAGCGTCGGTGTACGAGCTACCTACGAGCAGTACTTC. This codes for CSVGVRATYEQYF.

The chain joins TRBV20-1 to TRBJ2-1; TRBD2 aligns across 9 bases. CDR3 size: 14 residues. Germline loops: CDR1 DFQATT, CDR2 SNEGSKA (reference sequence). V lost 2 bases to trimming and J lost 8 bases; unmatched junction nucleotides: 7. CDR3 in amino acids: CSARLAGYVDEQFF. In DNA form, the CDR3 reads TGCAGTGCTAGACTAGCGGGGTATGTCGATGAGCAGTTCTTC.

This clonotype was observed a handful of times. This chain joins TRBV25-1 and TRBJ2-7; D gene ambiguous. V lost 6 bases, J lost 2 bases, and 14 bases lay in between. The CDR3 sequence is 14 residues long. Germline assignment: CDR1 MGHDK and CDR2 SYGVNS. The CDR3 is CASRLNDVTYEQYF. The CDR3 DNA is TGTGCCAGCAGGTTGAATGACGTTACCTACGAGCAGTACTTC.

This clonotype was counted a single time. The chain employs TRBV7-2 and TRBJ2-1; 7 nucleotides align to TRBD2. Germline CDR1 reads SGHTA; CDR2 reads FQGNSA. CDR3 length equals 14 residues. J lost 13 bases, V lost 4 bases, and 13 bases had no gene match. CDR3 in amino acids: CASSWDREVETQFF. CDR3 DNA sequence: TGTGCCAGCAGCTGGGACCGGGAGGTGGAGACCCAGTTCTTC.

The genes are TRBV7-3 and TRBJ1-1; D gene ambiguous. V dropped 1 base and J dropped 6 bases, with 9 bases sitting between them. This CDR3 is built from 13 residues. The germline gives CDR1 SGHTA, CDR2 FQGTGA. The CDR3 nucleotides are TGTGCCAGCAGCTTAAGTCCGGGGTCTGAAGCTTTCTTT. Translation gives CASSLSPGSEAFF.

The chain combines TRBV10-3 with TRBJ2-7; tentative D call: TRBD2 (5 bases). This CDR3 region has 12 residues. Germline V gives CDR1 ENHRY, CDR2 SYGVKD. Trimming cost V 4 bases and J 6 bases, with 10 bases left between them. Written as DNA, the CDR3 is TGTGCCATCAGTGGATACGCGGGCGAGCAGTACTTC. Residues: CAISGYAGEQYF.

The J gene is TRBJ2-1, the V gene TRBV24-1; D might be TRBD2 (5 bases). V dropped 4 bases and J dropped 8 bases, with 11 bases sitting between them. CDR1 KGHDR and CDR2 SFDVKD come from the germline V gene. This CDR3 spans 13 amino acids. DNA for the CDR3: TGTGCCACCAGTGACCCGGGAACCTATGAGCAGTTCTTC. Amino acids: CATSDPGTYEQFF.

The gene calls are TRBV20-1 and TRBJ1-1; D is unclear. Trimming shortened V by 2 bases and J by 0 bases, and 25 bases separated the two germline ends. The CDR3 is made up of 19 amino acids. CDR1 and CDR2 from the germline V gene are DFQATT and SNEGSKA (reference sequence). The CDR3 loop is CSARSGVRASAAMNTEAFF. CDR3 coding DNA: TGCAGTGCTAGATCTGGAGTACGGGCGTCAGCCGCGATGAACACTGAAGCTTTCTTT.

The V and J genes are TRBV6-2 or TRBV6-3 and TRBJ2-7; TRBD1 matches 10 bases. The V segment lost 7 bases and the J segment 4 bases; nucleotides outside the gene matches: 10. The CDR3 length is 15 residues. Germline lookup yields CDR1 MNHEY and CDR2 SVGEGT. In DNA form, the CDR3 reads TGTGCCAGCACCCGTCCGGGACAGGGGACTTACGAGCAGTACTTC. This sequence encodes CASTRPGQGTYEQYF.

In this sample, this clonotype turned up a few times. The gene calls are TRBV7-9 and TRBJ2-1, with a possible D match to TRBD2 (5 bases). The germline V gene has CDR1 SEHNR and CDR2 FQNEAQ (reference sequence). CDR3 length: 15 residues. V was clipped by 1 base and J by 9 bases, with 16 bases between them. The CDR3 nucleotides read TGTGCCAGCAGCTTAGTGTTGGACTCCCTCTCTGAGCAGTTCTTC. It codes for CASSLVLDSLSEQFF.

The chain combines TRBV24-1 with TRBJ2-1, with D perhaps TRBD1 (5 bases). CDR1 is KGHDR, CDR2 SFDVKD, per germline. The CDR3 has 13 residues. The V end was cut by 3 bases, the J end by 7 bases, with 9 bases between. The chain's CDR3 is CATSDEYRNEQFF. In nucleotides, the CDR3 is TGTGCCACCAGTGATGAATACAGGAATGAGCAGTTCTTC.

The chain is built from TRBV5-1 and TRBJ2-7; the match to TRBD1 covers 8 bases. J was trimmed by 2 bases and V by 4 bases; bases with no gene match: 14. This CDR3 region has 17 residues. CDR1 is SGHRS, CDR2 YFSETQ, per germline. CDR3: CASSLSVGQGVPYEQYF. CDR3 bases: TGCGCCAGCAGCCTATCCGTTGGACAGGGTGTTCCCTACGAGCAGTACTTC.

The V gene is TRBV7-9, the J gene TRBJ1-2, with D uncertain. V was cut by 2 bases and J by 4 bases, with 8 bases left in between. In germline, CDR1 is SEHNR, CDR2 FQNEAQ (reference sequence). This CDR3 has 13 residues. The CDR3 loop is CASSLPESYGYTF. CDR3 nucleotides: TGTGCCAGCAGCTTACCCGAGTCCTATGGCTACACCTTC.